Each of the 29 T cell receptor beta chains below was sequenced from the same sample in a study of blood T cell repertoires in COVID-19. Libraries were prepared by immunoSEQ multiplex PCR; TCRdb keeps only in-frame clonotypes and omits some of them. The sample holds roughly 450,000 clones; roughly 88% are singletons and the top ten take about 0.57%. The sample consisted of PBMCs or T cells enriched from blood (not recorded which). The receptors stem from a man between 18 and 35 years old who had recovered from COVID-19.

This clone has a handful of counts. J is TRBJ1-6 and V is TRBV5-5; maybe TRBD1 (6 bases). Between the trimmed V and J ends, which lost 4 bases and 13 bases, there was a span of 27 bases. Germline V gene sequence: CDR1 SGHKS, CDR2 YYEKEE (reference sequence). The CDR3 consists of 17 residues. CDR3 sequence (DNA): TGTGCCAGCAGCCTGGTTGGGAAGCAGGGGTCTACCTCGCCCCTCCACTTT. Its protein is CASSLVGKQGSTSPLHF.

The chain links TRBV5-4 to TRBJ1-2; 9 nucleotides align to TRBD1. J lost 3 bases, V lost 4 bases, and 19 bases had no gene match. The CDR3 totals 19 residues. Germline assignment: CDR1 SGHNT and CDR2 YYREEE (reference sequence). The DNA for the CDR3 is TGTGCCAGCAGCCCGCACCCGGGGACAGGGAAAAGGCCTCACTATGGCTACACCTTC. This gives the protein CASSPHPGTGKRPHYGYTF. Using reference TRBV5-4 and TRBJ1-2 for the parts outside the CDR3, the full variable domain is ETGVTQSPTHLIKTRGQQVTLRCSSQSGHNTVSWYQQALGQGPQFIFQYYREEENGRGNFPPRFSGLQFPNYSSELNVNALELDDSALYLCASSPHPGTGKRPHYGYTFGSGTRLTVV.

This clone was observed once. The chain is built from TRBV19 and TRBJ1-5; the D gene is possibly TRBD1 (6 bases). Between the trimmed V and J ends, which lost 7 bases and 2 bases, there was a span of 12 bases. Germline V gives CDR1 LNHDA, CDR2 SQIVND (reference sequence). CDR3 length equals 14 residues. DNA for the CDR3: TGTGCCAGTAATTCCAGGGGAGGCAATCAGCCCCAGCATTTT. As protein: CASNSRGGNQPQHF.

The rearrangement uses TRBV2 and TRBJ1-6; D is possibly TRBD1 (5 bases). Trimming took off 2 bases at V and 12 bases at J, with 11 bases between the two ends. This CDR3 region has 13 residues. CDR1 and CDR2 (germline): SNHLY, FYNNEI. The CDR3 coding sequence is TGTGCCAGCAGTGAACTGGACACCCAACCCCTCCACTTT. Translating gives CASSELDTQPLHF.

This chain uses TRBV10-3 with TRBJ2-7; D is unclear. CDR3 length: 17 amino acids. The V and J ends lost 0 bases and 3 bases respectively, with 18 bases between them. CDR1 and CDR2 from the germline V gene are ENHRY and SYGVKD. The CDR3 region is CAISESRPEPGGYEQYF. The CDR3 region has the DNA TGTGCCATCAGTGAGTCTCGGCCGGAACCCGGCGGCTACGAGCAGTACTTC.

This clone occurred once. The V call is TRBV5-4, the J call TRBJ2-1; 7 bases match TRBD1. Germline CDR1 and CDR2: SGHNT and YYREEE (reference sequence). Germline trimming cut 4 bases from V and 1 base from J; bases unmatched to any gene: 11. CDR3 size: 17 residues. The CDR3 sequence is CASSRDSSTISYNEQFF. The DNA of the CDR3 is TGTGCCAGCAGCCGGGACAGCTCCACTATTTCCTACAATGAGCAGTTCTTC.

The CDR3 nucleotides read TGTGCCAGCAGCCAAGTACAGGGGGTGACTGAAGCTTTCTTT. Translation gives CASSQVQGVTEAFF. The chain recombines TRBV5-4 with TRBJ1-1, with TRBD1 matching 8 bases. V dropped 4 bases and J dropped 5; count of bases not matched to a gene: 7. The length of the CDR3 is 14 residues. Germline assignment: CDR1 SGHNT and CDR2 YYREEE (reference sequence).

The chain is built from TRBV10-3 and TRBJ2-1, with 7 bases that match TRBD2. CDR1 is ENHRY, CDR2 SYGVKD, per germline. CDR3 size: 13 residues. J lost 10 bases, V lost 4 bases, and 7 bases had no gene match. CDR3 in amino acids: CAISGSTSDEQFF. The CDR3 DNA reads as TGTGCCATCAGTGGATCCACTAGCGACGAGCAGTTCTTC.

V gene TRBV5-1 combines with J gene TRBJ1-1; D possibly corresponds to TRBD1 (5 bases). The germline V gene has CDR1 SGHRS and CDR2 YFSETQ. This CDR3 has 12 amino acids. Deletions cut 5 bases from V and 8 bases from J, with 13 bases between. The CDR3 bases are TGCGCCAGCAGTCGGGGGGAGTCAGAAGCTTTCTTT. Translation: CASSRGESEAFF.

This clone was seen more than once but under ten times. V usage is TRBV6-7 and J usage is TRBJ1-1; TRBD1 agrees at 7 bases. TRBV6-7 is filed as an ORF, its function uncertain. The V gene end was trimmed by 4 bases and the J gene end by 3 bases; junction bases not matched to a gene: 8. CDR3 length equals 15 residues. The CDR3 here is CASSSFLQGDTEAFF. The CDR3 DNA follows: TGTGCCAGCAGTTCGTTTCTCCAGGGGGACACTGAAGCTTTCTTT.

V and J are TRBV19 and TRBJ1-2; 7 bases are shared with TRBD1. The CDR3 length is 19 residues. J was trimmed by 8 bases and V by 3 bases; bases with no gene match: 24. The germline CDR1 and CDR2 sequences are LNHDA and SQIVND (reference sequence). The CDR3 here is CASSILLLGRGQGVEGYTF. The DNA of the CDR3 is TGTGCCAGTAGTATCCTGCTACTGGGTAGGGGGCAGGGCGTGGAAGGCTACACCTTC.

This clone was observed once. The chain links TRBV7-6 to TRBJ1-3, with 7 bases lining up with TRBD1. CDR3 length equals 19 residues. Germline loops: CDR1 SGHVS, CDR2 FNYEAQ. V shed 1 base, J shed 3 bases, and the junction held 15 bases outside the gene matches. The CDR3 loop reads CASSLGGAGGLLDGNTIYF. CDR3 in DNA: TGTGCCAGCAGCTTAGGAGGCGCAGGGGGTCTACTTGATGGAAACACCATATATTTT.

A word on this clone: A junction boundary mismatches the germline segment, possibly from a read error. The chain recombines TRBV7-9 with TRBJ1-4; 9 nucleotides line up with TRBD1. The CDR3 extends over 16 amino acids. Germline lookup yields CDR1 SEHNR and CDR2 FQNEAQ (reference sequence). Here the CDR3 reads CASRPTQGAHLEKLFF. CDR3 in DNA: TGTGCCAGCAGACCCACACAGGGGGCGCATTTGGAAAAATTGTTTTTT.

J is TRBJ2-7 and V is TRBV27, with TRBD1 matching 9 bases. The CDR3 extends over 15 amino acids. Per germline, CDR1 MNHEY and CDR2 SMNVEV (reference sequence). V lost 6 bases to trimming and J lost 1 base; unmatched junction nucleotides: 7. CDR3 in amino acids: CASSPGTGTSYEQYF. The CDR3 bases are TGTGCCAGCAGCCCCGGGACAGGGACTTCCTACGAGCAGTACTTC.

V usage is TRBV5-6 and J usage is TRBJ2-1; 10 positions agree with TRBD1. Germline assignment: CDR1 SGHDT and CDR2 YYEEEE. Trimming took 4 bases from V and 6 from J; bases not matched to a gene: 10. The CDR3 runs to 16 residues. CDR3 amino acids: CASSTMGQGFINEQFF. The DNA of the CDR3 is TGTGCCAGCAGCACAATGGGACAGGGGTTTATCAATGAGCAGTTCTTC.

This chain connects TRBV2 to TRBJ2-7, with TRBD1 matching over 7 bases. The CDR3 spans 14 residues. CDR1 SNHLY and CDR2 FYNNEI come from the germline V gene. Trimming cost V 4 bases and J 1 base; bases outside gene matches: 4. The CDR3 sequence: CASSGQGRSYEQYF. The CDR3 DNA is TGTGCCAGCAGTGGACAGGGCCGATCCTACGAGCAGTACTTC.

The chain recombines TRBV3-1 (or the pseudogene TRBV3-2) with TRBJ2-5; 9 nucleotides match TRBD2. CDR3 length: 16 residues. The germline gives CDR1 LGHDT, CDR2 YNNKEL (reference sequence). V shed 1 base, J shed 3 bases, and the junction held 6 bases outside the gene matches. The CDR3 region is CASSQVYRLAEETQYF. CDR3 in DNA: TGTGCCAGCAGCCAAGTTTACCGACTAGCGGAAGAGACCCAGTACTTC.

The CDR3 nucleotides read TGTGCCTGGAGTGTACTGAGGGGGAATGAGCAGTTCTTC. Translating it yields CAWSVLRGNEQFF. The V call is TRBV30, the J call TRBJ2-1; a possible D gene is TRBD1 (6 bases). Trimming pared 0 bases from V and 7 bases from J, leaving 10 bases between. Germline V gene sequence: CDR1 GTSNPN, CDR2 SVGIG (reference sequence). The CDR3 sequence is 13 residues long. The variable domain in full, completed from reference TRBV30 and TRBJ2-1, reads SQTIHQWPATLVQPVGSPLSLECTVEGTSNPNLYWYRQAAGRGLQLLFYSVGIGQISSEVPQNLSASRPQDRQFILSSKKLLLSDSGFYLCAWSVLRGNEQFFGPGTRLTVL.

The chain uses TRBV7-9 and TRBJ2-3; 9 bases line up with TRBD2. V shed 1 base and J 4 bases; nucleotides not matched to a gene: 9. This CDR3 has 17 amino acids. Germline V gene data show CDR1 as SEHNR and CDR2 as FQNEAQ (reference sequence). The CDR3 region has the DNA TGTGCCAGCAGCTTAGGATTGCGGGGGGGCCCGTCAGATACGCAGTATTTT. Translated: CASSLGLRGGPSDTQYF.

The genes are TRBV2 and TRBJ1-4; the D gene is possibly TRBD1 (5 bases). Germline loops: CDR1 SNHLY, CDR2 FYNNEI. With 6 bases removed from V and 11 bases from J, the gap between germline ends came to 19 bases. This CDR3 has 14 residues. CDR3 coding DNA: TGTGCCAGCAGAAAACAGGCTTCGGGAGGGAAACTGTTTTTT. It translates to CASRKQASGGKLFF.

The rearrangement links TRBV5-1 to TRBJ2-1; 9 bases match TRBD2. V lost 0 bases to trimming and J lost 2 bases; unmatched junction nucleotides: 9. The V gene's germline CDR1 is SGHRS and CDR2 YFSETQ. The CDR3 is 18 residues long. The CDR3 DNA sequence: TGCGCCAGCAGCTTGGACGGAATAGCGGGAGCCCCCTACAATGAGCAGTTCTTC. Its translation: CASSLDGIAGAPYNEQFF.

The V call is TRBV29-1, the J call TRBJ1-2; unclear D gene. Germline lookup yields CDR1 SQVTM and CDR2 ANQGSEA. The CDR3 loop spans 13 amino acids. V gave up 7 bases and J gave up 1 base, with 13 bases separating them. CDR3 sequence reads: CSAYAVNNYGYTF. CDR3 sequence (DNA): TGCAGCGCATATGCGGTGAATAACTATGGCTACACCTTC.

The rearrangement uses TRBV2 and TRBJ1-2, with D tentatively TRBD1 (6 bases). The CDR3 is made up of 14 amino acids. The V end lost 1 base, the J end lost 4 bases, and 10 bases lay between the germline ends. The germline gives CDR1 SNHLY, CDR2 FYNNEI. Here the CDR3 reads CASSEERTAYGYTF. The CDR3 DNA reads as TGTGCCAGCAGTGAAGAAAGGACAGCCTATGGCTACACCTTC.

This chain joins TRBV7-3 and TRBJ2-1; 13 bases agree with TRBD2. The length of the CDR3 is 15 residues. CDR1 and CDR2 from the germline V gene are SGHTA and FQGTGA. The V segment lost 6 bases and the J segment 6 bases; nucleotides outside the gene matches: 5. CDR3: CASSRLAGGRNEQFF. CDR3 nucleotides: TGTGCCAGCAGTCGACTAGCGGGAGGACGCAATGAGCAGTTCTTC.

V gene TRBV11-2 combines with J gene TRBJ1-6; perhaps TRBD1 as D (6 bases). V lost 6 bases and J lost 8, with 14 bases in between. The CDR3 extends over 14 amino acids. CDR1 and CDR2 from the germline V gene are SGHAT and FQNNGV. The CDR3 nucleotides read TGTGCCAGCAGGTCTATACAGGGTTATTCACCCCTCCACTTT. This translates into CASRSIQGYSPLHF.

This clone is a singleton in its sample. V is TRBV5-1 and J is TRBJ2-1; the D gene is possibly TRBD1 (6 bases). Trimming cost V 4 bases and J 2 bases, with 13 bases left between them. The CDR3 spans 15 residues. Germline V gene sequence: CDR1 SGHRS, CDR2 YFSETQ. CDR3: CASSPVAGAYNEQFF. CDR3 nucleotide sequence: TGCGCCAGCAGCCCGGTAGCAGGGGCCTACAATGAGCAGTTCTTC.

The chain combines TRBV2 with TRBJ2-3; 7 bases match TRBD2. After removal of 8 bases from V and 0 bases from J, the junction contained 14 bases not matched to a gene. The CDR3 runs 17 residues. CDR1 and CDR2 (germline): SNHLY, FYNNEI. The CDR3 DNA sequence: TGTGCCAGCCGCAGGGCTAGCGGTTTAAAGAGCACAGATACGCAGTATTTT. It encodes CASRRASGLKSTDTQYF.

The chain combines TRBV10-1 with TRBJ1-1, with D possibly matching TRBD1 (5 bases). Germline CDR1 WNHNN, CDR2 SYGVQD (reference sequence). V dropped 4 bases and J dropped 4 bases, with 16 bases sitting between them. This CDR3 has 15 residues. CDR3 DNA sequence: TGCGCCAGCAGTGTATATCAGGGTTTCGGCACTGAAGCTTTCTTT. It is translated as CASSVYQGFGTEAFF.

V is TRBV29-1 and J is TRBJ2-7; tentative D call: TRBD2 (5 bases). Per germline, CDR1 SQVTM and CDR2 ANQGSEA. The V end lost 4 bases, the J end lost 0 bases, and 10 bases lay between the germline ends. The CDR3 has 13 amino acids. The CDR3 loop is CSVGLGVSYEQYF. The CDR3 nucleotides read TGCAGCGTTGGTTTGGGAGTCTCCTACGAGCAGTACTTC.